The rows below give T cell receptor beta chains drawn from one sample of a study of T cell responses to AZD1222 COVID-19 vaccine. Some clones are missing from TCRdb's copy, which holds only in-frame ones; the method was immunoSEQ multiplex PCR. The sample holds roughly 81,000 clones; roughly 88% are singletons and the top ten take 15% to 20%. This sample comprised peripheral blood, obtained on day 0 of AZD1222 vaccination. Receptors originate from an adult in good health. Each CDR3 is given with its conserved first and last residue.

v_call	cdr3_length	j_call	cdr3_aa
TRBV15	15	TRBJ2-7	CATSREGQGQHEQYF
TRBV3-1/TRBV3-2	20	TRBJ2-2	CASSLGTSGSTHRRTGELFF
TRBV9	16	TRBJ1-2	CASSPSSVVGRGSYTF
TRBV5-1	11	TRBJ2-7	CASRRGDEQYF
TRBV19	14	TRBJ1-1	CASSIGGRNTEAFF
TRBV29-1	11	TRBJ2-7	CSVETVYEQYF
TRBV7-9	16	TRBJ2-5	CASRKTSGTAGETQYF
TRBV28	14	TRBJ1-5	CATTPGGKGQPQHF
TRBV27	14	TRBJ2-7	CASSFMAGLYEQYF
TRBV9	12	TRBJ1-1	CASSAVGTEAFF
TRBV28	15	TRBJ2-1	CASSPAQVSYNEQFF
TRBV5-1	15	TRBJ2-1	CASSRQASSYNEQFF
TRBV9	13	TRBJ2-5	CASSAGGKETQYF
TRBV5-1	19	TRBJ1-4	CASSLKGALGQPTNEKLFF
TRBV24-1	18	TRBJ2-5	CATSDRQGYPLKRETQYF
TRBV3-1/TRBV3-2	15	TRBJ1-1	CASSQESGERTEAFF
TRBV3-1/TRBV3-2	15	TRBJ2-2	CASSQGSLETGELFF
TRBV24-1	16	TRBJ2-3	CATSDPPREGTDTQYF
TRBV5-5	17	TRBJ1-6	CASSLVAGTGQGSPLHF
TRBV11-1	16	TRBJ2-1	CASSLARTGAYNEQFF
TRBV15	16	TRBJ2-3	CATSREKLLSTDTQYF
TRBV15	15	TRBJ1-1	CATSREPTGNTEAFF
TRBV6-6	12	TRBJ1-2	CASSYQGDGYTF
TRBV27	15	TRBJ2-7	CASSRRQGSIYEQYF
TRBV11-2	15	TRBJ1-4	CASSLQQGANEKLFF
TRBV5-6	15	TRBJ1-4	CASSLLDRAEEKLFF
TRBV28	13	TRBJ1-1	CASSLYMNTEAFF
TRBV28	19	TRBJ2-3	CASSPFWLTSWDSTDTQYF
TRBV7-8	16	TRBJ2-1	CASSPTGGRSYNEQFF
TRBV7-9	14	TRBJ1-5	CASRGGSLRQPQHF
TRBV5-6	14	TRBJ2-3	CASSLDPQGDTQYF
TRBV19	16	TRBJ2-1	CASSKRTGKGNNEQFF
TRBV2	14	TRBJ1-1	CASGLGQVPLGAFF
TRBV19	14	TRBJ1-1	CASMEGNQNTEAFF
TRBV29-1	12	TRBJ1-2	CSVDRDYYGYTF
TRBV7-7	17	TRBJ2-5	CASSLAGGSGPGETQYF
TRBV5-1	14	TRBJ1-1	CASSLGGSATEAFF
TRBV6-5	12	TRBJ1-1	CASSYGRSEAFF
TRBV3-1/TRBV3-2	12	TRBJ2-5	CASSQVQETQYF
TRBV20-1	10	TRBJ2-7	CSAQRAGPYF
TRBV10-1	16	TRBJ2-2	CASSGTGAGLTGELFF
TRBV10-3	17	TRBJ1-5	CAISESKWGVGTQPQHF
TRBV7-9	15	TRBJ2-5	CASSPRAGVGETQYF
TRBV11-2	15	TRBJ1-3	CASSLVGDPGNTIYF
TRBV11-2	15	TRBJ2-7	CASSLGLAGSYEQYF
TRBV15	13	TRBJ2-7	CATSIGQGYEQYF